These 29 T cell receptor beta chains were sequenced from one sample in a study of blood T cell repertoires in COVID-19. Assay used: immunoSEQ multiplex PCR; TCRdb lists only in-frame clones, some missing. The sample holds some 190,000 clones, approximately 91% seen once. The sequencing sample was made of peripheral blood. Every receptor here comes from a man aged 30 to 39 with acute or convalescent COVID-19.

V is TRBV4-1 and J is TRBJ1-5; D may be TRBD1 (6 bases). Per the germline V gene, CDR1 is MGHRA and CDR2 is YSYEKL. The CDR3 loop spans 17 amino acids. With 2 bases removed from V and 0 bases from J, the gap between germline ends came to 14 bases. CDR3 coding DNA: TGCGCCAGCAGCCAACTAGACAGGTCGTATAGCAATCAGCCCCAGCATTTT. Its protein is CASSQLDRSYSNQPQHF.

The chain employs TRBV19 and TRBJ1-1, with a tentative D call TRBD1 (6 bases). Trimming left V 4 bases short and J 1 base short, with 13 bases between. The CDR3 is 15 amino acids. From germline, CDR1 is LNHDA and CDR2 SQIVND (reference sequence). The DNA for the CDR3 is TGTGCCAGTAGTAAGTCGTTCAGGGGGAACACTGAAGCTTTCTTT. Its translation is CASSKSFRGNTEAFF.

The chain employs TRBV28 and TRBJ2-2, with TRBD1 as a possible D gene (6 bases). The CDR3 length is 14 residues. Per the germline V gene, CDR1 is MDHEN and CDR2 is SYDVKM. V lost 10 bases and J 5 bases, leaving 17 bases between the germline ends. The CDR3 region is CATINRVRTGELFF. The CDR3 coding sequence is TGTGCCACCATTAACAGGGTTCGGACCGGGGAGCTGTTTTTT.

To note about this clone: This CDR3 is also generated by other DNA sequences in the sample. This rearrangement joins TRBV12-3 or TRBV12-4 to TRBJ1-2; D is possibly TRBD1 (5 bases). The V end lost 1 base, the J end lost 4 bases, and 7 bases lay between the germline ends. The CDR3 has 13 amino acids. In DNA, the CDR3 is TGTGCCAGCAGTTTAGGTCAGGGCTATGGCTACACCTTC. The encoded protein is CASSLGQGYGYTF.

The sample holds one count of this clone. The V gene is TRBV28, the J gene TRBJ2-5; TRBD1 aligns across 9 bases. The CDR3 consists of 14 residues. V was pared by 7 bases and J by 1 base, with 4 bases of the junction left unmatched. From germline, CDR1 is MDHEN and CDR2 SYDVKM. The CDR3 region is CASTWTGAQETQYF. DNA of the CDR3: TGTGCCAGCACCTGGACAGGGGCCCAAGAGACCCAGTACTTC.

The chain joins TRBV5-6 to TRBJ1-2; D is possibly TRBD1 (6 bases). V lost 4 bases, J lost 5 bases, and 15 bases lay in between. The germline V gene has CDR1 SGHDT and CDR2 YYEEEE. This CDR3 spans 14 amino acids. For the CDR3, the DNA is TGTGCCAGCAGCCCGGGACACCTGATTTATGGCTACACCTTC. As protein: CASSPGHLIYGYTF.

J is TRBJ2-5 and V is TRBV5-5, with D unresolved. Trimming cost V 7 bases and J 3 bases, with 7 bases left between them. Germline assignment: CDR1 SGHKS and CDR2 YYEKEE (reference sequence). The CDR3 totals 11 residues. In DNA, the CDR3 is TGTGCCAGCGGGCAGGAAGAGACCCAGTACTTC. Translation: CASGQEETQYF. The complete variable domain, with remaining parts taken from reference TRBV5-5 and TRBJ2-5, reads DAGVTQSPTHLIKTRGQQVTLRCSPISGHKSVSWYQQVLGQGPQFIFQYYEKEERGRGNFPDRFSARQFPNYSSELNVNALLLGDSALYLCASGQEETQYFGPGTRLLVL.

The V call is TRBV9, the J call TRBJ1-1, with D possibly being TRBD1 (6 bases). V was trimmed by 3 bases and J by 3 bases, leaving 9 bases between them. The CDR3 runs to 13 residues. Germline values: CDR1 SGDLS, CDR2 YYNGEE. CDR3 bases: TGTGCCAGCAGCGCAGGGGATCACACTGAAGCTTTCTTT. Its translation: CASSAGDHTEAFF.

The V call is TRBV18, the J call TRBJ2-4, with a tentative D call TRBD1 (6 bases). The V and J ends lost 5 bases and 8 bases respectively, with 13 bases between them. The germline V gene has CDR1 KGHSH and CDR2 LQKENI. The CDR3 has 13 amino acids. This CDR3 reads CASSGGPGDIQYF. The CDR3, as DNA: TGTGCCAGCTCAGGGGGCCCCGGGGACATTCAGTACTTC.

This clone appeared a few times. V gene TRBV7-9 combines with J gene TRBJ2-7; weak D call: TRBD2 (5 bases). The CDR3 runs to 15 residues. CDR1 is SEHNR, CDR2 FQNEAQ, per germline (reference sequence). Trimming removed 5 bases from V and 4 bases from J, with 18 bases in between. DNA of the CDR3: TGTGCCAGCAGCCCTCGACCCTCGGGATTTTACGAGCAGTACTTC. This gives the protein CASSPRPSGFYEQYF.

This chain joins TRBV2 and TRBJ1-2; no definite D call. V was pared by 6 bases and J by 4 bases, with 12 bases between. CDR1 is SNHLY and CDR2 is FYNNEI in the germline V gene. CDR3 length equals 13 residues. In DNA form, the CDR3 reads TGTGCCAGCAGAACCGACAAGCCCTATGGCTACACCTTC. It codes for CASRTDKPYGYTF.

This chain connects TRBV18 to TRBJ2-5, with D possibly matching TRBD1 (5 bases). The CDR3 covers 16 residues. The germline V gene encodes CDR1 KGHSH and CDR2 LQKENI. V lost 2 bases, J lost 2 bases, and 15 bases lay in between. The CDR3 DNA reads TGTGCCAGCTCACCAAAAGTGTCTGGGGCACAAGAGACCCAGTACTTC. Protein sequence: CASSPKVSGAQETQYF.

V and J are TRBV5-1 and TRBJ2-3; 13 nucleotides match TRBD2. Germline CDR1 and CDR2: SGHRS and YFSETQ. The junction had 6 bases not matched to a gene; V was cut back by 3 bases and J by 5 bases. The CDR3 is 16 residues long. The DNA of the CDR3 is TGCGCCAGCAGCTACCCAACTAGCGGGGGGGAAGATACGCAGTATTTT. Translated, it gives CASSYPTSGGEDTQYF.

V usage is TRBV5-4 and J usage is TRBJ1-1, with TRBD1 matching over 7 bases. This CDR3 spans 15 amino acids. V lost 5 bases to trimming and J lost 1 base; unmatched junction nucleotides: 8. CDR1 and CDR2 (germline): SGHNT, YYREEE (reference sequence). This CDR3 reads CASRLEGARNTEAFF. CDR3 coding DNA: TGTGCCAGCAGGTTAGAGGGGGCCAGGAACACTGAAGCTTTCTTT.

The chain combines TRBV11-3 with TRBJ2-5; 8 nucleotides align to TRBD2. Germline V gene sequence: CDR1 SGHNT, CDR2 YENEEA. V lost 5 bases and J lost 4; bases outside the gene matches: 9. This CDR3 is 15 amino acids long. The CDR3 is CASSVRTSGPETQYF. DNA of the CDR3: TGTGCCAGCAGCGTCCGAACTAGCGGCCCAGAGACCCAGTACTTC.

The V gene is TRBV9, the J gene TRBJ2-7, with a tentative D call TRBD1 (5 bases). The CDR3 has 14 residues. Germline CDR1 SGDLS, CDR2 YYNGEE. With 0 bases removed from V and 7 bases from J, the gap between germline ends came to 14 bases. As DNA, the CDR3 is TGTGCCAGCAGCGTAGGCCCAGGGTTGAAAGAGCAGTACTTC. This codes for CASSVGPGLKEQYF. Complete variable domain (other parts from reference TRBV9 and TRBJ2-7): DSGVTQTPKHLITATGQRVTLRCSPRSGDLSVYWYQQSLDQGLQFLIQYYNGEERAKGNILERFSAQQFPDLHSELNLSSLELGDSALYFCASSVGPGLKEQYFGPGTRLTVT.

This chain uses TRBV29-1 with TRBJ2-7; unclear D gene. Trimming pared 4 bases from V and 0 bases from J, leaving 7 bases between. CDR3 size: 12 residues. CDR1 is SQVTM and CDR2 is ANQGSEA in the germline V gene. The CDR3 bases are TGCAGCGTTGGAGTGAACTCCTACGAGCAGTACTTC. Its translation is CSVGVNSYEQYF.

In its sample, this clone was seen once. This chain connects TRBV29-1 to TRBJ1-4; 7 positions agree with TRBD1. V was pared by 5 bases and J by 7 bases, with 7 bases of the junction left unmatched. Germline values: CDR1 SQVTM, CDR2 ANQGSEA. The CDR3 is 13 residues long. The DNA for the CDR3 is TGCAGCGTTAACAGGGGAGGAGGTGAAAAACTGTTTTTT. It encodes CSVNRGGGEKLFF.

The rearrangement uses TRBV12-3 or TRBV12-4 and TRBJ1-1; maybe TRBD1 (5 bases). The CDR3 is 11 residues long. The CDR3 nucleotides read TGTGTAAATAGGGGGAACACTGAAGCTTTCTTT. As protein: CVNRGNTEAFF.

The chain uses TRBV2 and TRBJ1-3; D is perhaps TRBD1 (5 bases). The V gene's germline CDR1 is SNHLY and CDR2 FYNNEI. This CDR3 has 15 amino acids. V was cut by 2 bases and J by 1 base, with 9 bases left in between. CDR3 sequence (DNA): TGTGCCAGCAGTGAATTGTCAGGGTCTGGAAACACCATATATTTT. As protein: CASSELSGSGNTIYF.

The J gene is TRBJ1-6, the V gene TRBV7-3; a possible D gene is TRBD1 (6 bases). The CDR3 consists of 13 residues. V lost 8 bases, J lost 11 bases, and 16 bases lay in between. The V gene's germline CDR1 is SGHTA and CDR2 FQGTGA. For the CDR3, the DNA is TGTGCCAGCGAGCTCTGGGGGCAAACACCCCTCCACTTT. Translated, it gives CASELWGQTPLHF.

CDR3 sequence (DNA): TGTGCCAGCAATCCCCTAGGGGTCAATGAGCAGTTCTTC. Residues: CASNPLGVNEQFF. The V call is TRBV2, the J call TRBJ2-1; possible D gene TRBD1, 5 bases. Trimming cost V 7 bases and J 6 bases, with 13 bases left between them. Germline CDR1 reads SNHLY; CDR2 reads FYNNEI. The CDR3 consists of 13 residues.

The V call is TRBV6-5, the J call TRBJ2-2; perhaps TRBD2 as D (5 bases). The germline V and J ends were trimmed by 6 bases and 0 bases, with 11 bases remaining between them. Germline lookup yields CDR1 MNHEY and CDR2 SVGAGI. There are 15 residues in the CDR3. CDR3 in DNA: TGTGCCAGCAGCCGGACTCGAACGAACACCGGGGAGCTGTTTTTT. It is translated as CASSRTRTNTGELFF.

As DNA, the CDR3 is TGTGCCAGCAGCTCAACCGGCGGGAGTCGCTATGAGCAGTTCTTC. Translating gives CASSSTGGSRYEQFF. This chain uses TRBV7-9 with TRBJ2-1; 7 bases are a match to TRBD2. The CDR3 spans 15 residues. The V and J ends lost 4 bases and 8 bases, in that order; junction bases with no gene match: 11. Germline V CDR1 and CDR2: SEHNR, FQNEAQ (reference sequence). The entire variable domain, with the rest obtained from reference TRBV7-9 and TRBJ2-1, is as follows: DTGVSQNPRHKITKRGQNVTFRCDPISEHNRLYWYRQTLGQGPEFLTYFQNEAQLEKSRLLSDRFSAERPKGSFSTLEIQRTEQGDSAMYLCASSSTGGSRYEQFFGPGTRLTVL.

The V call is TRBV28, the J call TRBJ1-1; D may be TRBD1 (6 bases). The CDR3 runs 13 residues. The V gene lost 6 bases and the J gene lost 4 bases, with 12 bases spanning the gap. The germline V gene has CDR1 MDHEN and CDR2 SYDVKM. For the CDR3, the DNA is TGTGCCAGCAGAGCCTCAGGGGCCACTGAAGCTTTCTTT. This encodes CASRASGATEAFF.

This chain joins TRBV3-1 (or the pseudogene TRBV3-2) and TRBJ2-3, with D possibly matching TRBD1 (5 bases). The CDR3 totals 16 residues. V lost 2 bases and J 2 bases, leaving 14 bases between the germline ends. Per the germline V gene, CDR1 is LGHDT and CDR2 is YNNKEL (reference sequence). The CDR3 reads CASSQSTGAVTDTQYF. CDR3 coding DNA: TGTGCCAGCAGCCAATCAACAGGAGCCGTCACAGATACGCAGTATTTT.

V usage is TRBV30 and J usage is TRBJ1-6, with D tentatively TRBD1 (6 bases). Germline assignment: CDR1 GTSNPN and CDR2 SVGIG (reference sequence). V was shortened by 4 bases and J by 8 bases, with 18 bases between the two germline ends. CDR3 size: 15 residues. The DNA of the CDR3 is TGTGCCTGGACAGGGGAAGATTACTTGGATTCACCCCTCCACTTT. The encoded protein is CAWTGEDYLDSPLHF. Full variable domain (remainder filled in from reference TRBV30 and TRBJ1-6): SQTIHQWPATLVQPVGSPLSLECTVEGTSNPNLYWYRQAAGRGLQLLFYSVGIGQISSEVPQNLSASRPQDRQFILSSKKLLLSDSGFYLCAWTGEDYLDSPLHFGNGTRLTVT.

The chain combines TRBV30 with TRBJ1-6; 12 positions agree with TRBD1. Germline V gene sequence: CDR1 GTSNPN, CDR2 SVGIG (reference sequence). After removal of 1 base from V and 10 bases from J, the junction contained 8 bases not matched to a gene. This CDR3 is 16 amino acids long. CDR3 sequence (DNA): TGTGCCTGGAGTGAAGGGTACGGGACAGGGGGCTCACCCCTCCACTTT. This translates into CAWSEGYGTGGSPLHF.

This chain links TRBV7-9 with TRBJ2-5; 7 bases agree with TRBD1. CDR1 is SEHNR, CDR2 FQNEAQ, per germline (reference sequence). Losses at the gene ends were 7 bases for V and 5 bases for J; bases not matched to a gene: 13. This CDR3 is 15 amino acids long. CDR3 sequence: CASTRSGQFGETQYF. The CDR3 DNA follows: TGTGCCAGCACCAGATCGGGACAGTTTGGGGAGACCCAGTACTTC.